This entry lists 32 T cell receptor beta chains sequenced from one sample in a study of cytomegalovirus exposure and HLA in healthy donors. Both 60 Vbeta primers and 13 Jbeta primers went into the PCR. The repertoire was sequenced with immunoSEQ multiplex PCR; TCRdb's copy has only in-frame clones and lacks some. The data show about 110,000 clones, more than 65% seen once. The sequencing input was PBMCs. Receptors originate from a young man in good health and CMV-seronegative.

A few counts support this clone. V usage is TRBV6-6 and J usage is TRBJ1-1; TRBD1 aligns across 7 bases. This CDR3 contains 15 residues. Trimming removed 6 bases from V and 5 bases from J; junction bases left unmatched: 12. Germline V gene lookup returns CDR1 MNHNY and CDR2 SVGAGI (reference sequence). CDR3 bases: TGTGCCAGCAGGGACAGAGAAAAACAGGGGACTGAAGCTTTCTTT. It is translated as CASRDREKQGTEAFF.

J is TRBJ2-7 and V is TRBV6-5, with D perhaps matching TRBD2 (5 bases). The ends were cut back, 2 bases at V and 5 bases at J, with 10 bases in the middle. The CDR3 has 13 residues. Germline CDR1 reads MNHEY; CDR2 reads SVGAGI. CDR3: CASSYGGPDEQYF. The CDR3 DNA is TGTGCCAGCAGTTACGGAGGTCCTGACGAGCAGTACTTC.

This chain joins TRBV10-3 and TRBJ2-2; 10 bases match TRBD2. The CDR3 length is 21 residues. Germline V gives CDR1 ENHRY, CDR2 SYGVKD. The V and J ends lost 4 bases and 2 bases, in that order; junction bases with no gene match: 19. Here the CDR3 reads CAISGNLAGEERTVNTGELFF. In DNA form, the CDR3 reads TGTGCCATCAGTGGGAACCTAGCGGGAGAAGAGAGGACAGTAAACACCGGGGAGCTGTTTTTT.

Comments on this clone: The junction departs from the called germline gene at one end, perhaps through a read error. The chain combines TRBV7-9 with TRBJ2-7, with D unresolved. Germline CDR1 is SEHNR and CDR2 is FQNEAQ (reference sequence). This CDR3 comprises 15 residues. CDR3 in amino acids: CSSSSSTGASYEQYF. As DNA, the CDR3 is TGTTCCAGCAGTTCTTCTACGGGTGCCAGCTACGAGCAGTACTTC.

This chain links TRBV11-2 with TRBJ2-1; D remains ambiguous. CDR1 SGHAT and CDR2 FQNNGV come from the germline V gene. Trimming took off 4 bases at V and 4 bases at J, with 8 bases between the two ends. This CDR3 contains 13 residues. The CDR3 region is CASSWLQYNEQFF. DNA for the CDR3: TGTGCCAGCAGCTGGCTTCAATACAATGAGCAGTTCTTC.

This clone was seen more than once but under ten times. This sequence joins TRBV6-1 and TRBJ1-2, with a possible D match to TRBD1 (5 bases). With 4 bases removed from V and 5 bases from J, the gap between germline ends came to 11 bases. Germline V gene sequence: CDR1 MNHNS, CDR2 SASEGT. This CDR3 has 13 residues. CDR3 DNA sequence: TGTGCCAGCAGTGCCTTGGGGCAGTATGGCTACACCTTC. It codes for CASSALGQYGYTF.

CDR3 residues: CASSARQGWRETQYF. In DNA form, the CDR3 reads TGTGCCAGCAGTGCCCGACAGGGATGGAGGGAGACCCAGTACTTC. The chain couples TRBV6-1 to TRBJ2-5; 7 nucleotides agree with TRBD1. V was pared by 4 bases and J by 5 bases, with 10 bases of the junction left unmatched. Germline CDR1 MNHNS, CDR2 SASEGT. The CDR3 length is 15 residues.

The rearrangement joins TRBV4-3 to TRBJ2-1; D is possibly TRBD2 (6 bases). The CDR3 loop spans 14 amino acids. Trimming left V 0 bases short and J 9 bases short, with 12 bases between. CDR1 and CDR2 (germline): LGHNA, YSLEER. The CDR3 region is CASSQEGEEREQFF. In nucleotides, the CDR3 is TGCGCCAGCAGCCAAGAGGGGGAGGAACGTGAGCAGTTCTTC.

J is TRBJ2-7 and V is TRBV6-5; the match to TRBD1 covers 12 bases. The CDR3 has 15 residues. CDR1 is MNHEY, CDR2 SVGAGI, per germline. V trimming: 6 bases; J trimming: 3 bases; junction bases outside the gene matches: 6. The CDR3 sequence: CASRGGQGAFYEQYF. The CDR3 nucleotides read TGTGCCAGCAGGGGGGGACAGGGGGCTTTCTACGAGCAGTACTTC.

This chain connects TRBV4-3 to TRBJ1-4, with D unclear. Germline values: CDR1 LGHNA, CDR2 YSLEER. V gave up 0 bases and J gave up 0 bases, with 11 bases separating them. The length of the CDR3 is 17 residues. CDR3 in DNA: TGCGCCAGCAGCCAAGATACAGTAGGATCAACTAATGAAAAACTGTTTTTT. Amino acid sequence: CASSQDTVGSTNEKLFF.

V and J are TRBV28 and TRBJ2-5, with a possible D match to TRBD1 (6 bases). Germline CDR1 and CDR2: MDHEN and SYDVKM. The CDR3 extends over 14 amino acids. Trimming shortened V by 8 bases and J by 7 bases, and 20 bases separated the two germline ends. Here the CDR3 reads CASLLGRGSVTQYF. CDR3 nucleotides: TGTGCCAGCTTGCTCGGCAGGGGATCGGTGACCCAGTACTTC. The entire variable domain, with the rest obtained from reference TRBV28 and TRBJ2-5, is as follows: DVKVTQSSRYLVKRTGEKVFLECVQDMDHENMFWYRQDPGLGLRLIYFSYDVKMKEKGDIPEGYSVSREKKERFSLILESASTNQTSMYLCASLLGRGSVTQYFGPGTRLLVL.

DNA for the CDR3: TGTGCCAGCAGCTCCCCTGGGCAGGGGGAGAAAGCTTTCTTT. Amino acid sequence: CASSSPGQGEKAFF. This chain uses TRBV5-4 with TRBJ1-1; TRBD1 matches at 7 bases. Trimming cost V 3 bases and J 9 bases; bases outside gene matches: 11. Germline V lookup: CDR1 SGHNT, CDR2 YYREEE (reference sequence). The CDR3 sequence is 14 residues long.

The chain recombines TRBV10-1 with TRBJ2-2; D may be TRBD2 (6 bases). V shed 11 bases and J shed 1 base, with 26 bases lying between them. The CDR3 loop spans 18 amino acids. CDR1 and CDR2 (germline): WNHNN, SYGVQD (reference sequence). CDR3 amino acids: CACTGPAGGRVNTGELFF. The CDR3 DNA reads TGCGCCTGCACTGGTCCAGCGGGTGGTCGGGTGAACACCGGGGAGCTGTTTTTT.

The V call is TRBV19, the J call TRBJ2-7; 8 bases match TRBD1. Germline V gives CDR1 LNHDA, CDR2 SQIVND (reference sequence). There are 14 residues in the CDR3. V dropped 3 bases and J dropped 2; count of bases not matched to a gene: 3. The CDR3 spells CASSMVDRAYEQYF. The CDR3 bases are TGTGCCAGTAGTATGGTGGACAGGGCCTACGAGCAGTACTTC.

This chain links TRBV7-3 with TRBJ2-2; possibly TRBD2 for D (6 bases). CDR3 size: 16 residues. Germline V lookup: CDR1 SGHTA, CDR2 FQGTGA. The V end lost 2 bases, the J end lost 0 bases, and 10 bases lay between the germline ends. The CDR3 DNA reads TGTGCCAGCAGCTTATTGGCTAGCGCGAACACCGGGGAGCTGTTTTTT. Amino acid sequence: CASSLLASANTGELFF.

In its sample, this clone was seen a few times. The rearrangement links TRBV15 to TRBJ1-6; possible D gene TRBD1, 6 bases. This CDR3 is built from 16 residues. V lost 1 base and J lost 10, with 17 bases in between. The germline V gene has CDR1 LNHNV and CDR2 YYDKDF (reference sequence). In DNA form, the CDR3 reads TGTGCCACCAGCAGAGCCAGGGGACGCCAGGGATCACCCCTCCACTTT. As protein: CATSRARGRQGSPLHF.

This chain uses TRBV11-2 with TRBJ2-5; D gene unclear. The CDR3 has 13 amino acids. V lost 2 bases and J 5 bases, leaving 9 bases between the germline ends. The germline V gene encodes CDR1 SGHAT and CDR2 FQNNGV. CDR3 in amino acids: CASSLLLVETQYF. For the CDR3, the DNA is TGTGCCAGCAGCTTACTACTGGTGGAGACCCAGTACTTC.

This clone was observed a single time. V usage is TRBV4-3 and J usage is TRBJ1-3; no clear D. The CDR3 spans 15 residues. Germline values: CDR1 LGHNA, CDR2 YSLEER. V was trimmed by 1 base and J by 0 bases, leaving 7 bases between them. The chain's CDR3 is CASSQAENSGNTIYF. CDR3 nucleotide sequence: TGCGCCAGCAGCCAAGCAGAAAACTCTGGAAACACCATATATTTT.

This clone was counted between two and nine times. The rearrangement uses TRBV7-2 and TRBJ1-3; D unclear. Germline-derived CDR1 and CDR2 are SGHTA and FQGNSA. The length of the CDR3 is 14 residues. V lost 8 bases, J lost 2 bases, and 13 bases lay in between. CDR3 sequence reads: CASGDWRPGNTIYF. In DNA form, the CDR3 reads TGTGCCAGCGGCGATTGGAGGCCTGGAAACACCATATATTTT.

This clone was seen a few times. This chain joins TRBV2 and TRBJ1-2; D not resolved. The CDR3 sequence is 14 residues long. Germline V lookup: CDR1 SNHLY, CDR2 FYNNEI. Trimming stripped 1 base from V and 5 bases from J, with 11 bases between. The CDR3 coding sequence is TGTGCCAGCAGTGAAGAGAGGGTGTCTTATGGCTACACCTTC. Protein product: CASSEERVSYGYTF.

This chain connects TRBV19 to TRBJ2-7; no definite D call. The CDR3 consists of 14 residues. V was clipped by 2 bases and J by 0 bases, with 8 bases between them. Germline CDR1 is LNHDA and CDR2 is SQIVND (reference sequence). The CDR3 nucleotides are TGTGCCAGTAGTATATCTGGCACCTCCTACGAGCAGTACTTC. It encodes CASSISGTSYEQYF. Looking up the rest from reference TRBV19 and TRBJ2-7 gives the full variable domain: DGGITQSPKYLFRKEGQNVTLSCEQNLNHDAMYWYRQDPGQGLRLIYYSQIVNDFQKGDIAEGYSVSREKKESFPLTVTSAQKNPTAFYLCASSISGTSYEQYFGPGTRLTVT.

The chain couples TRBV29-1 to TRBJ2-3, with D maybe TRBD2 (5 bases). V gave up 0 bases and J gave up 2 bases, with 9 bases separating them. There are 14 residues in the CDR3. Germline V gene sequence: CDR1 SQVTM, CDR2 ANQGSEA. As DNA, the CDR3 is TGCAGCGTTGAAGATTGGAGGACCACAGATACGCAGTATTTT. It specifies CSVEDWRTTDTQYF.

The chain joins TRBV25-1 to TRBJ2-2; TRBD1 matches 8 bases. V was clipped by 4 bases and J by 0 bases; unmatched bases: 4. Germline V gene data show CDR1 as MGHDK and CDR2 as SYGVNS. The CDR3 has 16 residues. This chain's CDR3 is CASSAEDRANTGELFF. DNA for the CDR3: TGTGCCAGCAGTGCTGAGGACAGGGCGAACACCGGGGAGCTGTTTTTT.

V usage is TRBV5-6 and J usage is TRBJ1-5, with D possibly matching TRBD1 (6 bases). Germline CDR1 SGHDT, CDR2 YYEEEE. The CDR3 length is 18 residues. V lost 1 base, J lost 6 bases, and 23 bases lay in between. CDR3 in amino acids: CASSLMARGQGFGQPQHF. The CDR3 DNA sequence: TGTGCCAGCAGCTTGATGGCGAGGGGCCAGGGGTTCGGTCAGCCCCAGCATTTT.

The rearrangement links TRBV4-1 to TRBJ2-1; D possibly corresponds to TRBD2 (6 bases). CDR1 MGHRA and CDR2 YSYEKL come from the germline V gene. CDR3 length: 17 amino acids. V was cut by 1 base and J by 7 bases, with 20 bases left in between. The chain's CDR3 is CASSQAFGGSFGNEQFF. The CDR3 coding sequence is TGCGCCAGCAGCCAAGCCTTCGGGGGTAGCTTCGGAAATGAGCAGTTCTTC.

The CDR3 coding sequence is TGTGCCAGCAGGCCCGACAGCTACGAGCAGTACTTC. This codes for CASRPDSYEQYF. This rearrangement joins TRBV2 to TRBJ2-7, with D perhaps TRBD1 (5 bases). CDR1 is SNHLY and CDR2 is FYNNEI in the germline V gene. V was shortened by 6 bases and J by 3 bases, with 9 bases between the two germline ends. This CDR3 is built from 12 residues.

This clone was seen a few times. The CDR3 here is CAKGRGQTTGELFF. The CDR3 coding sequence is TGCGCCAAAGGGAGGGGTCAGACCACCGGGGAGCTGTTTTTT. The genes are TRBV10-1 and TRBJ2-2; 7 bases map to TRBD2. V shed 10 bases, J shed 4 bases, and the junction held 9 bases outside the gene matches. CDR1 and CDR2 (germline): WNHNN, SYGVQD (reference sequence). The CDR3 is made up of 14 amino acids.

This rearrangement joins TRBV30 to TRBJ1-3; D unresolved. Trimming took off 0 bases at V and 3 bases at J, with 9 bases between the two ends. The CDR3 has 14 amino acids. The germline CDR1 and CDR2 sequences are GTSNPN and SVGIG (reference sequence). The DNA of the CDR3 is TGTGCCTGGAGTGTACGGGGAAGTGGAAACACCATATATTTT. It specifies CAWSVRGSGNTIYF.

This clone came up a few times. This chain joins TRBV2 and TRBJ1-2; 7 bases match TRBD1. Per the germline V gene, CDR1 is SNHLY and CDR2 is FYNNEI. V lost 7 bases and J lost 8; bases outside the gene matches: 10. This CDR3 region has 13 residues. The CDR3 is CASISTGEGGYTF. The CDR3 coding sequence is TGTGCCAGCATTAGCACAGGGGAAGGGGGCTACACCTTC.

V usage is TRBV27 and J usage is TRBJ2-1; perhaps TRBD2 as D (6 bases). Germline assignment: CDR1 MNHEY and CDR2 SMNVEV (reference sequence). V was trimmed by 10 bases and J by 0 bases, leaving 13 bases between them. The CDR3 has 14 residues. CDR3 sequence: CATADGSSYNEQFF. Here the CDR3 DNA reads TGTGCCACCGCGGACGGGAGCTCCTACAATGAGCAGTTCTTC.

This clone appeared a few times. This sequence joins TRBV18 and TRBJ2-7; D is undetermined. The germline V and J ends were trimmed by 3 bases and 0 bases, with 15 bases remaining between them. Germline V lookup: CDR1 KGHSH, CDR2 LQKENI. The CDR3 spans 16 residues. This CDR3 reads CASSPSAGLNSYEQYF. The CDR3 DNA is TGTGCCAGCTCACCGAGCGCCGGTCTTAACTCCTACGAGCAGTACTTC.

This clone showed up just a few times. The J gene is TRBJ1-1, the V gene TRBV2; 8 bases fit TRBD1. The junction had 6 bases not matched to a gene; V was cut back by 4 bases and J by 11 bases. This CDR3 contains 12 residues. Germline assignment: CDR1 SNHLY and CDR2 FYNNEI. The CDR3 bases are TGTGCCAGCAGTGGGGGATACAGGGGGGCTTTCTTT. Translated, it gives CASSGGYRGAFF.